A selection of T cell receptor beta chains follows, all from one sample in a study of blood T cell repertoires in COVID-19. Libraries were prepared by immunoSEQ multiplex PCR; TCRdb keeps only in-frame clonotypes and omits some of them. The table lists under 200,000 clones, 65% to 85% of them singletons, with 3.5% to 4.5% in the top ten. Sequencing was carried out using peripheral blood. Receptors were obtained from a woman aged 80 or over with acute or convalescent COVID-19. Each CDR3 is given with its conserved first and last residue. The D gene is left open where the match is weak. Part of the rows lack a size; the others show once, few, many or a class for expanded clones.

D gene: -
J gene: TRBJ2-7
clone size: -
V gene: TRBV19
CDR3 protein: CASRKTEHYEQYF
CDR3 DNA: TGTGCCAGTAGAAAGACAGAACACTACGAGCAGTACTTC

D gene: TRBD1
J gene: TRBJ2-1
clone size: -
V gene: TRBV11-3
CDR3 protein: CASSHDRGTYNEQFF
CDR3 DNA: TGTGCCAGCAGCCACGACAGGGGAACCTACAATGAGCAGTTCTTC

D gene: TRBD1
J gene: TRBJ2-2
clone size: -
V gene: TRBV29-1
CDR3 protein: CSVPRQGAHTGELFF
CDR3 DNA: TGCAGCGTCCCCAGACAGGGGGCGCACACCGGGGAGCTGTTTTTT

D gene: TRBD1
J gene: TRBJ1-4
clone size: -
V gene: TRBV7-9
CDR3 protein: CASSLGTGREKLFF
CDR3 DNA: TGTGCCAGCAGCCTTGGGACAGGGAGGGAAAAACTGTTTTTT

D gene: TRBD1
J gene: TRBJ2-5
clone size: -
V gene: TRBV6-2/TRBV6-3
CDR3 protein: CASSWTGIETQYF
CDR3 DNA: TGTGCCAGCAGTTGGACAGGGATAGAGACCCAGTACTTC

D gene: -
J gene: TRBJ1-6
clone size: -
V gene: TRBV30
CDR3 protein: CAWSNSRTASPGLLPPLHF
CDR3 DNA: TGTGCCTGGAGTAATTCTAGGACCGCGTCCCCAGGGTTGTTGCCACCCCTCCACTTT

D gene: TRBD1
J gene: TRBJ1-3
clone size: -
V gene: TRBV29-1
CDR3 protein: CSVVDRDRNTIYF
CDR3 DNA: TGCAGCGTTGTGGACAGGGATCGGAACACCATATATTTT

D gene: -
J gene: TRBJ2-7
clone size: -
V gene: TRBV19
CDR3 protein: CASSPRTDSPYEQYF
CDR3 DNA: TGTGCCAGTAGTCCACGGACGGACAGTCCTTACGAGCAGTACTTC

D gene: -
J gene: TRBJ2-2
clone size: -
V gene: TRBV5-6
CDR3 protein: CASSPFRDTMKNTGELFF
CDR3 DNA: TGTGCCAGCAGCCCCTTCCGGGACACGATGAAGAACACCGGGGAGCTGTTTTTT

D gene: -
J gene: TRBJ1-3
clone size: -
V gene: TRBV6-5
CDR3 protein: CASSSRTGFSGNTIYF
CDR3 DNA: TGTGCCAGCAGTTCGCGAACAGGGTTCTCTGGAAACACCATATATTTT

D gene: TRBD2
J gene: TRBJ2-2
clone size: -
V gene: TRBV5-1
CDR3 protein: CASSSRMSSGRTHANTGELFF
CDR3 DNA: TGCGCCAGCAGCTCGCGGATGTCGAGCGGGAGGACACACGCGAACACCGGGGAGCTGTTTTTT

D gene: -
J gene: TRBJ1-4
clone size: -
V gene: TRBV5-1
CDR3 protein: CASSRRLTNEKLFF
CDR3 DNA: TGCGCCAGCAGCCGTCGGTTAACTAATGAAAAACTGTTTTTT

D gene: -
J gene: TRBJ1-2
clone size: -
V gene: TRBV28
CDR3 protein: CASSLFKPYGYTF
CDR3 DNA: TGTGCCAGCAGTTTATTCAAGCCCTATGGCTACACCTTC

D gene: TRBD2
J gene: TRBJ2-7
clone size: once
V gene: TRBV2
CDR3 protein: CATASGVYEQYF
CDR3 DNA: TGTGCCACTGCTAGCGGGGTTTACGAGCAGTACTTC

D gene: TRBD1
J gene: TRBJ2-5
clone size: -
V gene: TRBV7-9
CDR3 protein: CASSFRGLQETQYF
CDR3 DNA: TGTGCCAGCAGCTTTAGGGGGCTCCAAGAGACCCAGTACTTC